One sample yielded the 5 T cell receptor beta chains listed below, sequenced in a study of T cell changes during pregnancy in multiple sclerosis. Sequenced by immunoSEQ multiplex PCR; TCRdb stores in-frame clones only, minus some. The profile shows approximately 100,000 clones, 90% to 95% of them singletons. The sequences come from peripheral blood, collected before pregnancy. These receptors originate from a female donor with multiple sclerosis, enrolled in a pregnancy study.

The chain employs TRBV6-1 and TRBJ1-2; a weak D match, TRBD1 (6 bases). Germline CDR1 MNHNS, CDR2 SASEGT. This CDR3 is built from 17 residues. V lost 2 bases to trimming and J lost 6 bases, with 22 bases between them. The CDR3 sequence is CASSEQGFRGQGHGYTF. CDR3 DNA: TGTGCCAGCAGTGAACAAGGGTTCCGAGGGCAGGGGCATGGCTACACCTTC.

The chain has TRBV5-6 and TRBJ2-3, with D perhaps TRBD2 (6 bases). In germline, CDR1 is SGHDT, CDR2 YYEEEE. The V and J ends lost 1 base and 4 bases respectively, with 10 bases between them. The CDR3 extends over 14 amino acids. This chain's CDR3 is CASSLLARADTQYF. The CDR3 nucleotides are TGTGCCAGCAGCTTGCTAGCGCGGGCAGATACGCAGTATTTT.

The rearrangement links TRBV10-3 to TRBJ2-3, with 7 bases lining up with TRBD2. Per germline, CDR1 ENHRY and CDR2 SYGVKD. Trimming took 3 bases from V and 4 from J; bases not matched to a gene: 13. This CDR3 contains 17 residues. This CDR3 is CAISEAAGTTGSDTQYF. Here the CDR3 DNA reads TGTGCCATCAGTGAAGCAGCGGGGACGACGGGGTCAGATACGCAGTATTTT.

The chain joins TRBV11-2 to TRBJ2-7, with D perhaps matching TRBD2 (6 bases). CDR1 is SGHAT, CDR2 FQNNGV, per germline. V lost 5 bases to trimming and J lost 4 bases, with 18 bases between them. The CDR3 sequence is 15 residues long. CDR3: CASSLGRRVPYEQYF. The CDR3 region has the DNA TGTGCCAGCAGCCTCGGTCGGAGGGTCCCTTACGAGCAGTACTTC.

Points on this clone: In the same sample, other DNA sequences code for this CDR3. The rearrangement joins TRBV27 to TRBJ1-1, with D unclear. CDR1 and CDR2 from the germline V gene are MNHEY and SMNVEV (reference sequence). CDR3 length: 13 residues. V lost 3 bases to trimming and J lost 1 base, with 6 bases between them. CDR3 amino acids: CASSFSPNTEAFF. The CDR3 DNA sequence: TGTGCCAGCAGTTTTAGTCCGAACACTGAAGCTTTCTTT.